This entry describes one TCR beta chain. Profiling relied on immunoSEQ multiplex PCR, and the TCRdb table lists in-frame clones only, not all of them. This table has approximately 110,000 clones, roughly 88% appearing once. These data are taken from a study of blood T cell repertoires in COVID-19. In the study overall: Specimens from acute and convalescent COVID-19 originated in the United States, Italy and Spain. T cells, B-cell-depleted T cells, or PBMCs provided the cDNA or gDNA that served as material.

The germline V gene encodes CDR1 MNHNS and CDR2 SASEGT. CDR3 length: 15 amino acids. The V end lost 0 bases, the J end lost 4 bases, and 10 bases lay between the germline ends. This chain connects TRBV6-1 to TRBJ1-5; D possibly corresponds to TRBD1 (5 bases). The source material was peripheral blood. This clonotype was obtained from an elderly woman with active or convalescent COVID-19. For the CDR3, the DNA is TGTGCCAGCAGTGAAGCTGGAGGGGTTAATCAGCCCCAGCATTTT. The encoded protein is CASSEAGGVNQPQHF.